The rows below give T cell receptor beta chains drawn from one sample of a study of identical twins. Via MiXCR, TCRdb re-called the 5' RACE reads, giving one row per CDR3 protein. The sample contains hundreds of thousands of distinct CDR3 sequences, approximately 18% of which appear only once. The data also belong to a second study, concerning T cells expressing NK-cell markers.

Sequenced sample: PBMCs. Source of these receptors: a young woman in good health. The CDR3 runs from the conserved cysteine through the conserved F or W.

v_call	cdr3_aa
TRBV5-5	CASSLGQGLPSYEQYF
TRBV7-3	CASSFGLAGADTQYF
TRBV20-1	CSARDGPPGGDTQYF
TRBV7-9	CASSSRDGAYEQYF
TRBV9	CASSVGLAGGADTQYF
TRBV2	CASSEAAHSYEQYF
TRBV7-3	CASSPSRDRNEQYF
TRBV12-3/TRBV12-4	CASSLGGPKNIQYF
TRBV10-3	CAISAVTGAAEAFF
TRBV12-3/TRBV12-4	CASNSEGGYGYTF
TRBV6-5	CASSSTGGGDQPQHF
TRBV6-2/TRBV6-3	CASSFGTSGRETQYF
TRBV7-9	CATAQGSMNTEAFF
TRBV7-6	CASSRRGEGRNEQYF
TRBV3-1	CASERSTGELFF
TRBV12-3/TRBV12-4	CASSLARRGSPYEQYF
TRBV7-9	CASSPRGGEPQHF
TRBV20-1	CSVTTNTDTQYF
TRBV5-1	CASSGGLGQLTNSPLHF
TRBV5-6	CASSTGTGALGLFF
TRBV4-3	CASSRAAGETDTQYF
TRBV25-1	CASSDQNYGYTF
TRBV20-1	CSARAYPGEGYTF
TRBV7-9	CASSPPVRGSAYNEQFF
TRBV3-1	CASSQGGQMNTEAFF
TRBV20-1	CCARPMQRANTGELFF
TRBV18	CASSPRDRGETQYF
TRBV29-1	CSVEGDGNNEQFF
TRBV6-1	CASNSGQGPVNEQFF
TRBV16	CASSQQGNTEAFF
TRBV29-1	CSVAGGLFEQYF
TRBV6-1	CASRAGTSGREGPDTQYF
TRBV11-2	CASSLGIPATDTQYF
TRBV7-8	CASSGGLAGGREQYF
TRBV5-1	CASSFGTGITAEAFF